This T cell receptor (beta chain) originates from a study of blood T cell repertoires in COVID-19. Libraries were prepared by immunoSEQ multiplex PCR; TCRdb keeps only in-frame clonotypes and omits some of them. The sample shows fewer than 250,000 clones, nearly 90% of them seen only once. Participants' reported clinical history set cohort assignment. Material for sequencing was PBMCs or T cells enriched from blood (not recorded which). The sequence was collected from a man under 40 who had been exposed to COVID-19.

The DNA of the CDR3 is TGTGCCAGTAGTCAAGGGGACAGACTCAATGAAAAACTGTTTTTT. It specifies CASSQGDRLNEKLFF. The J gene is TRBJ1-4, the V gene TRBV19, with TRBD1 identical over 7 bases. The CDR3 sequence is 15 residues long. V lost 5 bases, J lost 5 bases, and 8 bases stayed unmatched. Germline CDR1 LNHDA, CDR2 SQIVND (reference sequence).